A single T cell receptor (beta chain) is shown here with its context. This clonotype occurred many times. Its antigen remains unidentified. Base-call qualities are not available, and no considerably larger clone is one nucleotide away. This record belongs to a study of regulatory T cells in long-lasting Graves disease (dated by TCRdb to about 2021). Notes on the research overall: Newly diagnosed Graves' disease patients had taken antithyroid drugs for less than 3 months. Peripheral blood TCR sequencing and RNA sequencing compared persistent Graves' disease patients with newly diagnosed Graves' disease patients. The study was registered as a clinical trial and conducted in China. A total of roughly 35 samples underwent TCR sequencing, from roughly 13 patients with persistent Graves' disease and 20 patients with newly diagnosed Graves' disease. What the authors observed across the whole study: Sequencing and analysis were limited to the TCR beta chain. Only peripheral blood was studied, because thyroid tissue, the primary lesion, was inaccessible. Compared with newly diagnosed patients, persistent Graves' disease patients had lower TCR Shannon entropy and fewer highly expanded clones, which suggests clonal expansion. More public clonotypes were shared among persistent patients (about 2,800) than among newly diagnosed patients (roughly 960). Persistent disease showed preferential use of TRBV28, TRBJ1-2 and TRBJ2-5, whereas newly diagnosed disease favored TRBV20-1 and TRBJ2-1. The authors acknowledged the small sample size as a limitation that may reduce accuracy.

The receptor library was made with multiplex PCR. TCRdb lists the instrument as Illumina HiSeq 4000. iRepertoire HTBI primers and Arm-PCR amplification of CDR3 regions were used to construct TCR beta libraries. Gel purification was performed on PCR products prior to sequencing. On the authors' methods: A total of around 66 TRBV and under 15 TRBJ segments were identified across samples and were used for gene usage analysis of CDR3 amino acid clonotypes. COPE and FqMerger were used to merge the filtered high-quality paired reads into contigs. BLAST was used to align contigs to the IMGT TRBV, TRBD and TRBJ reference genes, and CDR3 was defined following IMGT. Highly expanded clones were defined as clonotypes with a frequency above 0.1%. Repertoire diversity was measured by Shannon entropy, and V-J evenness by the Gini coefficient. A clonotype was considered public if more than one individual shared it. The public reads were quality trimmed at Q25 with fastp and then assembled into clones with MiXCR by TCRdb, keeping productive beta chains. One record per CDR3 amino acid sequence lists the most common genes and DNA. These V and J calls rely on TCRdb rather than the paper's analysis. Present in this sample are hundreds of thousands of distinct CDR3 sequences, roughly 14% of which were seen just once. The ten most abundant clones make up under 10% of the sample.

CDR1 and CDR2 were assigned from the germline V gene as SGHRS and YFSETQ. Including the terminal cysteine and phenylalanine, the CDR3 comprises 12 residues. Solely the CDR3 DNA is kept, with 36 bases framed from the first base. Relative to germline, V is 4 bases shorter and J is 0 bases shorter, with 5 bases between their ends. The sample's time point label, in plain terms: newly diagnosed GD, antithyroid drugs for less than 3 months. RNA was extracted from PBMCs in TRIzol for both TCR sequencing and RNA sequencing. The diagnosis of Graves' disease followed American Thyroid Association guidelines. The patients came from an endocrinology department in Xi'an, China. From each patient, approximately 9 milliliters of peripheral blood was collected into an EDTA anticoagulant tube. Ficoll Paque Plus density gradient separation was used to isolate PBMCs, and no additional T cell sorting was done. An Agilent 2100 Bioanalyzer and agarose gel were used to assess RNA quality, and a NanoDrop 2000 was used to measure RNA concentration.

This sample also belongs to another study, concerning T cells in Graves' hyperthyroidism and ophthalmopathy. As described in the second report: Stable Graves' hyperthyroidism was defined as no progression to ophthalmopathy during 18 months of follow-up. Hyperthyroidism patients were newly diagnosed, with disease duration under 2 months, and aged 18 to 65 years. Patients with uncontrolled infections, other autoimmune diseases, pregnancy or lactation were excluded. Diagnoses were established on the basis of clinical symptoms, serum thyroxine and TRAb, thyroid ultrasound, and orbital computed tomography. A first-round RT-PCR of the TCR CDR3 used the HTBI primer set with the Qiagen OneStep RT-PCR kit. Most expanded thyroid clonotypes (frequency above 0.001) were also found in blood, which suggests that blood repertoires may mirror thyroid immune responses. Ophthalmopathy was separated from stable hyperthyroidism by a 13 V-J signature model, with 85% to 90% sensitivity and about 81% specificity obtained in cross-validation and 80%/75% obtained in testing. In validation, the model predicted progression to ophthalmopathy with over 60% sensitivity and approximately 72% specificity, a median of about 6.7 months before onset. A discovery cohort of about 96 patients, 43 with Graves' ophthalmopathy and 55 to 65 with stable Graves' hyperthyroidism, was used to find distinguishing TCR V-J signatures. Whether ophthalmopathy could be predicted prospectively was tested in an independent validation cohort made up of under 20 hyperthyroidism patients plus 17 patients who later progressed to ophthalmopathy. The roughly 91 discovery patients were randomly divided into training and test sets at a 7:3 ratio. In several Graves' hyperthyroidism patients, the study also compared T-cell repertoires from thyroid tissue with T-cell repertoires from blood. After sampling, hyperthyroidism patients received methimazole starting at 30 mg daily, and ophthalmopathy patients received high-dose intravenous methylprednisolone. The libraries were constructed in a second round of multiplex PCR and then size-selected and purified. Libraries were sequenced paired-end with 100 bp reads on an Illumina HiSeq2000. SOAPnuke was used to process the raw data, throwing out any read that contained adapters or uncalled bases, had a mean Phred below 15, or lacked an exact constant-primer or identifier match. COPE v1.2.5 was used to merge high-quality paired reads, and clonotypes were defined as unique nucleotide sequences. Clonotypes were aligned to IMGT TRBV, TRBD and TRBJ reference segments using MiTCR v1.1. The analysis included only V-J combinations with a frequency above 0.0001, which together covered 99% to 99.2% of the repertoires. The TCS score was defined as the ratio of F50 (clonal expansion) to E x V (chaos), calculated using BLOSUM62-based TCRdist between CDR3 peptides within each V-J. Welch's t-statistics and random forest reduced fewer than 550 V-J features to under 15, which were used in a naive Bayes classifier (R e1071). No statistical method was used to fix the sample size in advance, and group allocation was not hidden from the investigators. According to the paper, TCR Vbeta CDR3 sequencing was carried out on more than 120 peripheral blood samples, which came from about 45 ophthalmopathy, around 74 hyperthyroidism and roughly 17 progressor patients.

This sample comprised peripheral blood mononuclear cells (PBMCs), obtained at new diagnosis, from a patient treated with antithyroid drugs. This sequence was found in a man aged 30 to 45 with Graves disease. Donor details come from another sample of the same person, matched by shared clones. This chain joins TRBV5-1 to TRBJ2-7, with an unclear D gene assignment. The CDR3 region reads CASSALSYEQYF. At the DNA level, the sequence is TGCGCCAGCAGCGCGCTCTCCTACGAGCAGTACTTC.